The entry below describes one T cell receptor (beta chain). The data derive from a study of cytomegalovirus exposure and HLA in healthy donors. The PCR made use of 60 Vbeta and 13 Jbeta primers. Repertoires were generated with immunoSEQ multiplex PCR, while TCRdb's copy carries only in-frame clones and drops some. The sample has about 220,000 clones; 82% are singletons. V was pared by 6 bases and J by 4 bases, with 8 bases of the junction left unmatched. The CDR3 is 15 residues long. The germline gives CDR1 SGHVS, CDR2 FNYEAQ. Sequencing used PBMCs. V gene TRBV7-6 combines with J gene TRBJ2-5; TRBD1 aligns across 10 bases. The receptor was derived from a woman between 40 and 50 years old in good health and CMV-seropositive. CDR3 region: CASRFLWTGGETQYF. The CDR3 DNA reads TGTGCCAGCAGGTTTCTCTGGACAGGGGGAGAGACCCAGTACTTC. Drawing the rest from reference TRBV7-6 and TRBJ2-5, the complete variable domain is GAGVSQSPRYKVTKRGQDVALRCDPISGHVSLYWYRQALGQGPEFLTYFNYEAQQDKSGLPNDRFSAERPEGSISTLTIQRTEQRDSAMYRCASRFLWTGGETQYFGPGTRLLVL.